One and the same sample provided the 14 T cell receptor beta chains below, sequenced in a study of Ad26.COV2.S vaccination and SARS-CoV-2 variants. Libraries were prepared by immunoSEQ multiplex PCR; TCRdb keeps only in-frame clonotypes and omits some of them. The sample shows some 350,000 clones, about 90% of them seen only once. The source material was peripheral blood, sampled after recovery from COVID-19. All receptors derive from a human donor who had recovered from COVID-19.

This clone is a singleton in its sample. The chain couples TRBV3-1 (or the pseudogene TRBV3-2) to TRBJ1-6, with 10 bases lining up with TRBD1. The CDR3 sequence is 14 residues long. Looked up from germline, CDR1 is LGHDT and CDR2 is YNNKEL (reference sequence). V was clipped by 5 bases and J by 14 bases; unmatched bases: 9. DNA for the CDR3: TGTGCCAGCAGCGCGGGACAGGGGATCTTAGCCCTCCACTTT. It translates to CASSAGQGILALHF.

This sequence joins TRBV14 and TRBJ1-4; perhaps TRBD1 as D (6 bases). CDR1 and CDR2 (germline): SGHDN, FVKESK. The CDR3 consists of 17 residues. Trimming took 3 bases from V and 0 from J, leaving 14 bases between them. DNA of the CDR3: TGTGCCAGCAGCCACGGTAGGGGGAGCTCAACTAATGAAAAACTGTTTTTT. Translated: CASSHGRGSSTNEKLFF.

The CDR3 region is CASSYSRQGAGDTQYF. CDR3 bases: TGTGCCAGCAGTTACTCCAGACAGGGGGCGGGAGATACGCAGTATTTT. V gene TRBV6-6 combines with J gene TRBJ2-3; 10 bases fit TRBD1. Looked up from germline, CDR1 is MNHNY and CDR2 is SVGAGI (reference sequence). Unmatched junction bases numbered 5, after V lost 0 bases and J lost 5 bases. The CDR3 has 16 amino acids.

This clone has just a few counts. The chain joins TRBV27 to TRBJ1-1; no clear D. From germline, CDR1 is MNHEY and CDR2 SMNVEV (reference sequence). Trimming shortened V by 7 bases and J by 3 bases, and 3 bases separated the two germline ends. The CDR3 sequence is 10 residues long. This CDR3 is CASIHTEAFF. CDR3 nucleotides: TGTGCCAGCATTCACACTGAAGCTTTCTTT.

DNA of the CDR3: TGTGCCAGCAGCAGTTCGGTGGGGCCAGAGACCCAGTACTTC. It codes for CASSSSVGPETQYF. V gene TRBV7-9 combines with J gene TRBJ2-5; TRBD1 might be the D (5 bases). The CDR3 has 14 amino acids. CDR1 and CDR2 (germline): SEHNR, FQNEAQ (reference sequence). Trimming removed 5 bases from V and 4 bases from J, with 14 bases in between.

The J gene is TRBJ2-5, the V gene TRBV27; D possibly uses TRBD1 or TRBD2 (7 bases each). V lost 5 bases, J lost 4 bases, and 20 bases lay in between. This CDR3 has 16 amino acids. Per the germline V gene, CDR1 is MNHEY and CDR2 is SMNVEV (reference sequence). CDR3 amino acids: CASSATPPRGGETQYF. The CDR3 bases are TGTGCCAGCAGTGCTACCCCGCCCAGGGGGGGAGAGACCCAGTACTTC.

This clone showed up just once. The CDR3 reads CAIGGPTAYYGYTF. The CDR3 bases are TGTGCCATCGGGGGGCCTACAGCTTATTATGGCTACACCTTC. The chain carries TRBV10-3 and TRBJ1-2; maybe TRBD1 (6 bases). The CDR3 loop spans 14 amino acids. CDR1 and CDR2 (germline): ENHRY, SYGVKD. V shed 8 bases and J shed 5 bases, with 18 bases lying between them.

In nucleotides, the CDR3 is TGTGCCAGCAGCTCAAGGGACACCTCGAACACCGGGGAGCTGTTTTTT. It specifies CASSSRDTSNTGELFF. The V and J genes are TRBV7-9 and TRBJ2-2; D perhaps matches TRBD1 (6 bases). The V end lost 4 bases, the J end lost 0 bases, and 12 bases lay between the germline ends. CDR1 SEHNR and CDR2 FQNEAQ come from the germline V gene (reference sequence). CDR3 length equals 16 residues.

CDR3 loop: CASSQDRGGRPQHF. In DNA, the CDR3 is TGTGCCAGCAGTCAGGACAGGGGGGGGAGGCCCCAGCATTTT. This chain uses TRBV28 with TRBJ1-5; 10 bases line up with TRBD1. The J segment lost 9 bases and the V segment lost 5 bases, leaving 7 bases of the junction unmatched. The CDR3 runs 14 residues. The germline V gene encodes CDR1 MDHEN and CDR2 SYDVKM.

This chain links TRBV29-1 with TRBJ2-3, with 8 bases lining up with TRBD1. Germline CDR1 reads SQVTM; CDR2 reads ANQGSEA. V shed 3 bases and J 3 bases; nucleotides not matched to a gene: 2. The CDR3 covers 13 residues. The CDR3 spells CSVETGATDTQYF. In nucleotides, the CDR3 is TGCAGCGTTGAGACAGGGGCGACAGATACGCAGTATTTT.

The chain recombines TRBV5-5 with TRBJ2-1, with a possible D match to TRBD1 (5 bases). V lost 0 bases and J 5 bases, leaving 15 bases between the germline ends. The CDR3 contains 16 residues. Germline values: CDR1 SGHKS, CDR2 YYEKEE (reference sequence). The CDR3 sequence: CASSLADAGLDNEQFF. In nucleotides, the CDR3 is TGTGCCAGCAGCTTGGCGGACGCAGGGTTGGACAATGAGCAGTTCTTC.

The V gene is TRBV4-1, the J gene TRBJ2-5; TRBD2 aligns across 10 bases. J was trimmed by 0 bases and V by 5 bases; bases with no gene match: 3. The CDR3 length is 15 residues. The germline gives CDR1 MGHRA, CDR2 YSYEKL. The CDR3 DNA is TGCGCCAGCAGCTGGACTAGCGGAGACCAAGAGACCCAGTACTTC. Translated, it gives CASSWTSGDQETQYF.

The chain carries TRBV10-3 and TRBJ2-1; 8 bases fit TRBD2. The J segment lost 0 bases and the V segment lost 11 bases, leaving 6 bases of the junction unmatched. CDR3 size: 14 residues. Germline loops: CDR1 ENHRY, CDR2 SYGVKD. Here the CDR3 reads CALSGGGSYNEQFF. The CDR3 DNA follows: TGTGCCCTATCGGGGGGGGGCTCCTACAATGAGCAGTTCTTC.

The gene calls are TRBV27 and TRBJ2-7; the D call may be TRBD1 or TRBD2 (7 bases each). This CDR3 is built from 14 residues. V was pared by 5 bases and J by 2 bases, with 13 bases between. Germline assignment: CDR1 MNHEY and CDR2 SMNVEV (reference sequence). The CDR3 nucleotides read TGTGCCAGCAGTCGGGGAGGGACAGCCTACGAGCAGTACTTC. This codes for CASSRGGTAYEQYF.